This TCR beta chain was found in a study of tumor-infiltrating lymphocytes in primary liver carcinoma. The germline gives CDR1 MNHEY, CDR2 SVGEGT. This CDR3 contains 11 residues. With regard to this clonotype: Sequence at one end of the junction differs from germline and may be a read error.

From unsorted bulk tissue weighing roughly 19-34 mg, DNA and RNA were co-extracted. Treatment-naive at the time, the patients had chronic HBV infection. The investigators made TCR beta cDNA from 500 ng total RNA, using a constant-region primer. What produced the TCR beta libraries was three nested multiplex PCR rounds using slightly modified ARM-PCR. The two initial PCR rounds, around 11 cycles each, used TRBV1-TRBV30 forward and C-beta reverse primers. TCRdb re-derived calls from the multiplex PCR reads in MiXCR, one entry per CDR3 protein. The sample has about 120,000 distinct CDR3 sequences, under 70% seen once.

The sample was tumor-adjacent normal liver tissue. This TCR was sampled from a woman in her fifties or sixties with primary liver carcinoma and hepatitis B virus infection. V is TRBV6-2 or TRBV6-3 and J is TRBJ2-1, with 9 bases aligning to TRBD2. The CDR3 loop is CACSSGREQFF. The CDR3 nucleotides are TGTGCCTGCAGTAGCGGGAGAGAGCAGTTCTTC.